These 2 T cell receptor beta chains came from one sample sequenced in a study of beta chain features in type 1 diabetes. The investigators reverse transcribed all of the isolated RNA, so they sequenced expressed TCRB transcripts. Only in-frame clones appear in the TCRdb table, and some are missing; sequencing was by immunoSEQ multiplex PCR. The profile covers more than 300,000 clones, with roughly a tenth appearing a single time and about 0.6% taken by the ten largest. Study observations and caveats: Significant though moderate, a shortening of TCRB CDR3s appeared in all four CD4+ subsets of Type 1 diabetes patients.

Their antigens remain unidentified. The material sequenced was central memory CD4+ T cells from blood. All receptors come from a man aged 30 to 45 with type 1 diabetes.

V gene TRBV28 combines with J gene TRBJ1-4, with D unclear. V was trimmed by 3 bases and J by 7 bases, leaving 3 bases between them. CDR1 is MDHEN and CDR2 is SYDVKM in the germline V gene. This CDR3 comprises 11 residues. The CDR3 DNA is TGTGCCAGCAGTTTCCGTGAAAAACTGTTTTTT. It specifies CASSFREKLFF.

This clone was observed many times. CDR3 in DNA: TGTGCCAGCAGCCCGGCGAGTGCGGCTGGGGCCAACGTCCTGACTTTC. Its protein product is CASSPASAAGANVLTF. This chain links TRBV7-2 with TRBJ2-6; D is unresolved. V was cut by 5 bases and J by 2 bases, with 13 bases left in between. The CDR3 is 16 amino acids. Per the germline V gene, CDR1 is SGHTA and CDR2 is FQGNSA.